This is a list of T cell receptor beta chains from one sample in a study of T-cell memory formation after mild COVID-19. One entry per CDR3 protein, called by TCRdb with MiXCR from the 5' RACE reads. The repertoire holds hundreds of thousands of distinct CDR3 sequences, 20% to 25% seen once, with roughly 8.3% in the top ten. Input material: PBMCs or a T cell subset sorted from them (not recorded which). Receptors originate from an adult woman who had mild COVID-19 (a few samples of this study predate the infection). Cell type and time point are not known. The conserved cysteine and the conserved F or W are not part of the CDR3 here.

V gene,J gene,CDR3 protein
TRBV13,TRBJ2-3,ASSSRVAPDTQY
TRBV7-2,TRBJ1-1,ASDSGRMNTEAF
TRBV4-1,TRBJ2-4,ASSQDKTEIAKNIQY
TRBV29-1,TRBJ2-7,SVVSRGQHYEQY
TRBV7-2,TRBJ2-5,ASSLPPGQGTETQY
TRBV5-1,TRBJ2-7,ASSLGDSPYEQY
TRBV7-7,TRBJ2-2,ASSLGPSGATGELF
TRBV11-2,TRBJ2-7,ASSSVRGAYEQY
TRBV5-5,TRBJ2-2,ASSLAPSGSTGTGELF
TRBV4-1,TRBJ2-1,ASSQVLATGGIGTHEQF
TRBV29-1,TRBJ1-2,SVNTGTGDAYGYT
TRBV2,TRBJ2-3,ASREGLATDTQY
TRBV7-2,TRBJ1-5,ASSLPGGGGSPQH
TRBV28,TRBJ1-2,ASTSPGSRFYGYT
TRBV13,TRBJ2-7,ASSFRRVGKYEQY
TRBV12-3/TRBV12-4,TRBJ1-1,ASSPRQDHTEAF
TRBV15,TRBJ2-7,ATSIDGDSAH
TRBV20-1,TRBJ1-2,SGGGVANYGYT
TRBV5-1,TRBJ2-7,ASSLAGTGSNEQY
TRBV6-6,TRBJ2-3,ASSYSISGRLSTQY
TRBV12-3/TRBV12-4,TRBJ2-7,ASSRAQSYEQY
TRBV18,TRBJ2-1,ASSPAGLAWGSEQF
TRBV6-2/TRBV6-3,TRBJ1-1,ASSYSGGDTEAF
TRBV24-1,TRBJ2-5,ATSDPEGPKETQY
TRBV20-1,TRBJ1-2,SARVGGTYGYT
TRBV20-1,TRBJ2-2,SAKPGLAGDTGELF
TRBV15,TRBJ2-3,ATSRLAGTDTQY
TRBV5-5,TRBJ2-1,ASSLATGGNEQF
TRBV4-3,TRBJ1-5,ASSQTDREGNQPQH
TRBV7-2,TRBJ2-5,ASSLVAGDETQY
TRBV7-2,TRBJ2-1,ASSLMLTSVYNEQF
TRBV20-1,TRBJ1-2,SARGDRAGYGYT
TRBV5-1,TRBJ2-7,ASSVTSGSYEQY
TRBV3-1,TRBJ2-6,ASSSYGGSGANVLT
TRBV7-9,TRBJ2-1,ASSFVPVAYNEQF
TRBV5-1,TRBJ2-1,ASSVSTSYNEQF
TRBV9,TRBJ2-7,ASSPTGGIHEQY
TRBV29-1,TRBJ1-1,SVAASGGTEAF
TRBV21-1,TRBJ2-7,ASSKVGGQGAMAYEQY
TRBV30,TRBJ1-5,AWSGKGTGSAPQH
TRBV5-1,TRBJ2-5,ASSPRQGGIRETQY
TRBV9,TRBJ2-3,ASSGDLSGGIPLSTQY
TRBV12-3/TRBV12-4,TRBJ2-5,ASSSGQGLGETQY
TRBV7-9,TRBJ1-1,ASSQVGTGEAF
TRBV30,TRBJ2-1,AWSQVSYNEQF
TRBV5-1,TRBJ1-1,ASSLDAGNTEAF
TRBV5-1,TRBJ2-1,ASSWVPGLAGVRQYNEQF
TRBV5-1,TRBJ2-5,ASSRRGDRGLQETQY
TRBV9,TRBJ2-1,ASSVVVASYNEQF
TRBV20-1,TRBJ2-5,SARGTSKETQY
TRBV20-1,TRBJ2-1,SARGPHEQF
TRBV12-3/TRBV12-4,TRBJ1-1,ASSSRGQGERMNTEAF
TRBV7-9,TRBJ2-3,ASSLSTTDTQY
TRBV5-4,TRBJ2-7,ASSLGVRLAGAYEQY